This TCR beta chain came from a study of blood T cell repertoires in COVID-19. Across the study: PBMCs, B-cell-depleted T cells, or T cells were the source of the cDNA or gDNA that made up the material.

This CDR3 contains 13 residues. CDR1 is DFQATT and CDR2 is SNEGSKA in the germline V gene (reference sequence). The V end was cut by 3 bases, the J end by 4 bases, with 12 bases between. In the original workflow: Using reference gene primer amplification, nucleated cell counts were estimated. The method was immunoSEQ multiplex PCR; TCRdb's version includes in-frame clones alone and lacks a portion of them. V and J calls and clone size are given by that table; D and trimming were obtained from the DNA. The repertoire holds 150,000 to 200,000 clones, with around 90% as singletons. Those who participated ranged in age from roughly 18 to 90 years and resided in roughly 26 US areas. Participants' own reports of clinical history determined their cohort assignment.

The sequencing input was PBMCs or T cells enriched from blood (not recorded which). The clonotype was recovered from a woman aged 18-29 years who had recovered from COVID-19. J is TRBJ1-2 and V is TRBV20-1, with unresolved D. In DNA, the CDR3 is TGCAGTGCTAGTGTTGGGGAGGGCTATGGCTACACCTTC. Translated: CSASVGEGYGYTF.